Described below is a single T cell receptor beta chain sequence and its context. Original processing methods: Amplification of reference gene primers was used by the study to estimate nucleated cell counts. Clones were sequenced by immunoSEQ multiplex PCR, and TCRdb holds only the in-frame ones, with some missing. That table furnishes V, J and clone size, whereas the DNA furnished D and trimming. The sample has some 80,000 clones, more than 70% seen once; the top ten hold roughly 20%. These data come from a study of blood T cell repertoires in COVID-19. In the study overall: The cDNA or gDNA used as material had been derived from T cells, B-cell-depleted T cells, or PBMCs.

With V trimmed by 7 bases and J by 7 bases, 10 bases remained unmatched. This CDR3 is 14 amino acids long. CDR1 and CDR2 from the germline V gene are SNHLY and FYNNEI. The receptor was derived from a human donor in a cohort sampled during active COVID-19. The material sequenced was peripheral blood. The chain is built from TRBV2 and TRBJ2-1; 7 nucleotides align to TRBD2. As DNA, the CDR3 is TGTGCCAGCAATTTCATCCGGGGAGGGAATGAGCAGTTCTTC. It is translated as CASNFIRGGNEQFF.